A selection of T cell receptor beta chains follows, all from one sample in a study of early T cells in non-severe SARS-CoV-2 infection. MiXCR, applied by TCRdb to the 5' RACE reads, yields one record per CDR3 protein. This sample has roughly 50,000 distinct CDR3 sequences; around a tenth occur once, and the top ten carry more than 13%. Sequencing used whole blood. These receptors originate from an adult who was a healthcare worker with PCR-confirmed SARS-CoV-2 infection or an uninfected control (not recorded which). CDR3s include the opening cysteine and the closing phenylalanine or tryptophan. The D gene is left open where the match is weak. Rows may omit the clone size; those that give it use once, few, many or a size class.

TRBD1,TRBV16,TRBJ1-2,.,TGTGCCAGCAGCCCCCTCTTATTAACCGGGACAGGGAATGGCTACACCTTC,CASSPLLLTGTGNGYTF
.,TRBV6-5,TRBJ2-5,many,TGTGCCAGCAGTTACTGGAGGGGTCGGGAGACCCAGTACTTC,CASSYWRGRETQYF
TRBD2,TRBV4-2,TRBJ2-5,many,TGTGCCAGCAGCCAAGGAGGTTCGCGGGAGTGGGGAGAGACCCAGTACTTC,CASSQGGSREWGETQYF
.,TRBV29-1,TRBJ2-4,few,TGCAGCGTTGAACGGCAGGGCACCAAAAACATTCAGTACTTC,CSVERQGTKNIQYF
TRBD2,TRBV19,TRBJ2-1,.,TGTGCCAGTATCGGGACTAGCGGGAGCAATGAGCAGTTCTTC,CASIGTSGSNEQFF
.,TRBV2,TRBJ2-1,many,TGTGCCAGCAGTGAACAGGGGTCCCTCCTACAGGGTGAGCAGTTCTTC,CASSEQGSLLQGEQFF
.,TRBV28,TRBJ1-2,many,TGTGCCAGTACTTTTGTAGCAGGGGCTTCCTACTATGGCTACACCTTC,CASTFVAGASYYGYTF
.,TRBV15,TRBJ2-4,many,TGTGCCACCAGCAGAGATCTGTTCAGTAAAAACATTCAGTACTTC,CATSRDLFSKNIQYF
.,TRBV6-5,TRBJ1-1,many,TGTGCCAGCAGTTACGTGGTATTGGGACGGAACACTGAAGCTTTCTTT,CASSYVVLGRNTEAFF
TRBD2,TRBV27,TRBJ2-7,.,TGTGCCAGCAGTTTACGCTTATTTCCCGGGACTAGCGGGGCCTACGAGCAGTACTTC,CASSLRLFPGTSGAYEQYF